This T cell receptor beta chain was sequenced for a study of cytomegalovirus exposure and HLA in healthy donors. The PCR had 60 Vbeta and 13 Jbeta primers. Here immunoSEQ multiplex PCR was the method, and the copy in TCRdb shows in-frame clones only, minus some. The sample consists of approximately 160,000 clones, about four fifths of them appearing once. This CDR3 spans 15 amino acids. Germline CDR1 is SGDLS and CDR2 is YYNGEE. Trimming cost V 6 bases and J 3 bases, with 19 bases left between them. This sequence was found in a male donor in good health and CMV-seronegative. Sequenced input: PBMCs. V is TRBV9 and J is TRBJ2-7; tentatively, D is TRBD2 (7 bases). CDR3 residues: CASNTGGGTNYEQYF. CDR3 in DNA: TGTGCCAGCAACACTGGGGGGGGCACCAACTACGAGCAGTACTTC.